The T cell receptor (beta chain) described here comes from a study of blood T cell repertoires in COVID-19. Study information: COVID-19 samples from acute and convalescent phases originated in the United States, Italy and Spain. PBMCs, B-cell-depleted T cells, or T cells provided the cDNA or gDNA that made up the material.

The CDR3 contains 14 residues. V lost 1 base and J 6 bases, leaving 12 bases between the germline ends. Germline V CDR1 and CDR2: SGHTA, FQGNSA. Original processing notes: Amplification of reference gene primers was used by the study to estimate nucleated cell counts. The data were produced by immunoSEQ multiplex PCR, yet TCRdb's version contains in-frame clones alone and is incomplete. V and J calls and clone size come straight from that table; D and trimming were deduced from the DNA. The sample yields about 220,000 clones, 84% seen once. The chain uses TRBV7-2 and TRBJ1-2; no definite D call. The sequencing input was peripheral blood. This receptor was taken from a young man with active or convalescent COVID-19. CDR3 protein: CASSLVGRPHGYTF. Here the CDR3 DNA reads TGTGCCAGCAGCTTAGTGGGCAGGCCCCATGGCTACACCTTC.